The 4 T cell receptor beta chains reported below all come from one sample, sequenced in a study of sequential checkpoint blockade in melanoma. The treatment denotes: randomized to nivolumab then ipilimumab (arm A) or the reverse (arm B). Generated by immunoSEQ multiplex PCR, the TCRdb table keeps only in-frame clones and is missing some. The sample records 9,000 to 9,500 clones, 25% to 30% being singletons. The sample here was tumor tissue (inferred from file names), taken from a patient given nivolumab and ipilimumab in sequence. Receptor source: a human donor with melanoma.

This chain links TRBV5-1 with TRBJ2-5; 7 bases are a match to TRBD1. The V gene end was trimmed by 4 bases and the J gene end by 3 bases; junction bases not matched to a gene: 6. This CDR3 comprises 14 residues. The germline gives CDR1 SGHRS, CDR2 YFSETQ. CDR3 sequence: CASSERQGKETQYF. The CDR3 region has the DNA TGCGCCAGCAGCGAACGACAGGGAAAAGAGACCCAGTACTTC.

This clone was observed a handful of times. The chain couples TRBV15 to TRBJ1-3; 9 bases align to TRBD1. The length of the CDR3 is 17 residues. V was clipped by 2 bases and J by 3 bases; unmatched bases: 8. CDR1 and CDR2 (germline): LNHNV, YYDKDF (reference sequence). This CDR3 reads CATSRKSTGGSGNTIYF. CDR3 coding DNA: TGTGCCACCAGCAGAAAGTCGACAGGGGGAAGTGGAAACACCATATATTTT.

CDR3 amino acids: CASRTGGDPDKLFF. The CDR3 nucleotides read TGTGCCAGCAGGACAGGGGGCGATCCGGACAAACTGTTTTTT. The genes are TRBV19 and TRBJ1-4, with 11 bases lining up with TRBD1. This CDR3 region has 14 residues. Germline V gene lookup returns CDR1 LNHDA and CDR2 SQIVND (reference sequence). The J segment lost 11 bases and the V segment lost 9 bases, leaving 11 bases of the junction unmatched.

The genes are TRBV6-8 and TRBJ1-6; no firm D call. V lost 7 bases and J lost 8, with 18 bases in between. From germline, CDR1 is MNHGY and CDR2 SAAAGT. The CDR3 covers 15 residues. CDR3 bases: TGTGCCAGCACTGAATTCGGGGATTTTGATTCACCCCTCCACTTT. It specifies CASTEFGDFDSPLHF.